The 9 T cell receptor beta chains presented below share a single source sample, sequenced in a study of regulatory T cells in long-lasting Graves disease. The authors built TCR beta libraries using iRepertoire HTBI primers and Arm-PCR of CDR3 regions. TCRdb independently ran MiXCR on the multiplex PCR reads; one entry per CDR3 protein. The sample includes 410,000 or so distinct CDR3 sequences, just under 15% of them seen just once. Time point noted: newly diagnosed GD, antithyroid drugs for less than 3 months. Generation of the TCR library employed RNA extracted from PBMCs. These data also featured in a second study, about T cells in Graves' hyperthyroidism and ophthalmopathy.

The input for sequencing was peripheral blood mononuclear cells (PBMCs), taken at new diagnosis, from a patient treated with antithyroid drugs. The receptors originated from a woman younger than 45 with Graves disease.

Worth noting for this clonotype: One base separates it from a far larger clone, so it is likely a read error. The chain joins TRBV14 to TRBJ2-4; 11 bases match TRBD2. The V gene end was trimmed by 5 bases and the J gene end by 13 bases; junction bases not matched to a gene: 16. The CDR3 is 16 residues long. From germline, CDR1 is SGHDN and CDR2 FVKESK. The CDR3 DNA is TGTGCCAGCAGCGGATCTAGCGGGAGGATCCCCAATGAGCAGTACTTC. This translates into CASSGSSGRIPNEQYF.

Many counts were recorded for this clonotype. V and J are TRBV20-1 and TRBJ2-1; D is undetermined. Trimming removed 0 bases at V and 9 bases at J, with 12 bases between. Per the germline V gene, CDR1 is DFQATT and CDR2 is SNEGSKA (reference sequence). The CDR3 is made up of 13 amino acids. The CDR3, as DNA: TGCAGTGCTAGAGAGCGGAACACGGGTGAGCAGTTCTTC. Its translation is CSARERNTGEQFF.

The chain employs TRBV6-1 and TRBJ2-3; 14 nucleotides align to TRBD2. This CDR3 contains 17 residues. Trimming at V came to 6 bases and at J to 0 bases, leaving 5 bases not matched to a gene. Germline CDR1 and CDR2: MNHNS and SASEGT. The CDR3 DNA is TGTGCCAGCAGCGGGACTAGCGGGAGCCTAAGCACAGATACGCAGTATTTT. It translates to CASSGTSGSLSTDTQYF.

The sample holds many counts of this clonotype. The rearrangement uses TRBV5-1 and TRBJ1-5, with D hard to call. CDR1 and CDR2 from the germline V gene are SGHRS and YFSETQ. The CDR3 is made up of 14 amino acids. V shed 2 bases and J shed 5 bases, with 11 bases lying between them. The CDR3 sequence: CASSFGKGDQPQHF. The CDR3 nucleotides read TGCGCCAGCAGCTTTGGCAAGGGCGATCAGCCCCAGCATTTT.

With regard to this clonotype: A junction end diverges from the germline sequence, so it may reflect a read error. The genes are TRBV10-3 and TRBJ2-5, with D possibly TRBD1 on 6 matching bases. Germline V gives CDR1 ENHRY, CDR2 SYGVKD. CDR3 size: 14 residues. CDR3 in amino acids: CAISAMGAGETRYF. DNA of the CDR3: TGTGCCATCAGTGCGATGGGGGCTGGAGAGACCCGGTACTTC.

This clonotype has more than one count but fewer than ten. This sequence joins TRBV11-2 and TRBJ2-2, with D possibly being TRBD2 (6 bases). The germline V gene has CDR1 SGHAT and CDR2 FQNNGV. The CDR3 sequence is 14 residues long. Trimming cost V 4 bases and J 8 bases, with 14 bases left between them. As DNA, the CDR3 is TGTGCCAGCAGCTCCCTTTGGGCGGGGGGGGAGCTGTTTTTT. It encodes CASSSLWAGGELFF.

This clonotype appeared many times. V usage is TRBV6-1 and J usage is TRBJ2-5; possible D gene TRBD2, 5 bases. Trimming cost V 5 bases and J 3 bases, with 16 bases left between them. The CDR3 extends over 15 amino acids. Per germline, CDR1 MNHNS and CDR2 SASEGT. The CDR3 DNA reads TGTGCCAGCAGTACCCCCGGCGGGCGGGAAGAGACCCAGTACTTC. Protein sequence: CASSTPGGREETQYF.

This clonotype turned up a few times. The chain has TRBV5-1 and TRBJ2-5; 12 bases agree with TRBD2. This CDR3 is 17 amino acids long. V trimming: 6 bases; J trimming: 8 bases; junction bases outside the gene matches: 17. Germline V gene sequence: CDR1 SGHRS, CDR2 YFSETQ. CDR3 nucleotide sequence: TGCGCCAGCACCTCTGGAGGGCTAGCGGGAGGGAAGAGAACCCAGTACTTC. Protein sequence: CASTSGGLAGGKRTQYF. The variable domain in full, with the rest retrieved from reference TRBV5-1 and TRBJ2-5, is KAGVTQTPRYLIKTRGQQVTLSCSPISGHRSVSWYQQTPGQGLQFLFEYFSETQRNKGNFPGRFSGRQFSNSRSEMNVSTLELGDSALYLCASTSGGLAGGKRTQYFGPGTRLLVL.

There are many counts of this clonotype. This rearrangement joins TRBV4-1 to TRBJ1-2; D not certain. Trimming pared 0 bases from V and 3 bases from J, leaving 8 bases between. In germline, CDR1 is MGHRA, CDR2 YSYEKL. The CDR3 extends over 14 amino acids. CDR3 sequence (DNA): TGCGCCAGCAGCCAAGACGCCATCGACTATGGCTACACCTTC. Amino acids: CASSQDAIDYGYTF.